This T cell receptor beta chain is from a study of OX40 agonist ivuxolimab in advanced cancers. Study-wide context: Partial responses were achieved by three patients, of whom one had hepatocellular carcinoma and two had cutaneous melanoma.

The method was immunoSEQ multiplex PCR; TCRdb's version includes in-frame clones alone and lacks a portion of them. The sample includes around 64,000 clones, 75% to 90% seen only once; the top ten take roughly 2%. The CDR3 totals 17 residues. Germline values: CDR1 MGHRA, CDR2 YSYEKL. The source material was CD4+ or CD8+ T cells sorted from blood, sampled in a trial of the OX40 agonist ivuxolimab. The TCR sequence derives from an adult with an advanced solid tumor such as melanoma, head and neck, liver or kidney cancer. The chain combines TRBV4-1 with TRBJ2-5; 10 bases fit TRBD1. The J call is uncertain, as TRBJ2-7 better fits the DNA end. The chain's CDR3 is CASSQVWTGGNPYEQYF. The CDR3 DNA follows: TGCGCCAGCAGCCAAGTTTGGACAGGGGGTAACCCCTACGAGCAGTACTTC.